One sample yielded the 29 T cell receptor beta chains listed below, sequenced in a study of T-cell reconstitution after alpha-beta-depleted transplantation in children. This sample's TCRbeta library carried unique molecular identifier barcodes. A single record per CDR3 protein comes from TCRdb applying MiXCR to the PCR reads. This sample yields about 980,000 distinct CDR3 sequences, of which under 30% are seen a single time; more than 25% belongs to the top ten. The material was PBMCs, mostly from graft donor cells, obtained 360 days after TCRalphabeta/CD19-depleted stem cell transplant. Receptors originate from a boy in the first two years of life who had a stem cell transplant for SCID, so the T cells may come from the graft donor.

The chain is built from TRBV10-3 and TRBJ1-5; possibly TRBD1 for D (6 bases). The V end lost 6 bases, the J end lost 1 base, and 22 bases lay between the germline ends. Germline CDR1 reads ENHRY; CDR2 reads SYGVKD. This CDR3 spans 18 amino acids. CDR3 in amino acids: CAIRPGDKLGVSNQPQHF. Here the CDR3 DNA reads TGTGCCATCAGGCCCGGGGACAAACTGGGGGTGAGCAATCAGCCCCAGCATTTT.

This clonotype appeared a few times. The chain uses TRBV10-1 and TRBJ2-1, with D possibly TRBD1 on 6 matching bases. Germline V gene data show CDR1 as WNHNN and CDR2 as SYGVQD (reference sequence). Trimming stripped 2 bases from V and 1 base from J, with 12 bases between. The CDR3 has 16 amino acids. The CDR3 protein is CASSELSGTSYNEQFF. Written as DNA, the CDR3 is TGCGCCAGCAGTGAGCTAAGTGGGACATCCTACAATGAGCAGTTCTTC.

This clonotype came up a few times. V is TRBV4-2 and J is TRBJ2-1; TRBD2 agrees at 10 bases. The V gene end was trimmed by 4 bases and the J gene end by 3 bases; junction bases not matched to a gene: 3. Germline values: CDR1 LGHNA, CDR2 YNFKEQ. This CDR3 is built from 15 residues. The CDR3 spells CASSPVAGGYNEQFF. CDR3 DNA: TGTGCCAGCAGCCCCGTAGCGGGGGGCTACAATGAGCAGTTCTTC.

The chain is built from TRBV2 and TRBJ1-2; D uncertain. From germline, CDR1 is SNHLY and CDR2 FYNNEI. The ends were cut back, 6 bases at V and 7 bases at J, with 15 bases in the middle. The CDR3 spans 13 residues. Written as DNA, the CDR3 is TGTGCCAGCAGCGCCAAGTGGCGGGGTGGCTACACCTTC. As protein: CASSAKWRGGYTF.

There are a few counts of this clonotype. The junction differs from germline at one of its ends, possibly a read error. The V gene is TRBV20-1, the J gene TRBJ2-5; D is unresolved. The germline V gene encodes CDR1 DFQATT and CDR2 SNEGSKA (reference sequence). CDR3 length: 13 amino acids. The CDR3 DNA sequence: TGCAGTGCTATCGGGTCAGCTAAAGAGGCCCAGTACTTC. Translated, it gives CSAIGSAKEAQYF.

This clonotype showed up just once. The chain recombines TRBV18 with TRBJ2-3; the D gene is possibly TRBD1 (5 bases). Germline V CDR1 and CDR2: KGHSH, LQKENI. This CDR3 contains 15 residues. The ends were cut back, 4 bases at V and 4 bases at J, with 15 bases in the middle. DNA for the CDR3: TGTGCCAGCTCACGGACAACAGGATTTGCAGATACGCAGTATTTT. Protein product: CASSRTTGFADTQYF.

The genes are TRBV6-1 and TRBJ1-2; D is uncertain. The germline V and J ends were trimmed by 4 bases and 4 bases, with 13 bases remaining between them. The CDR3 sequence is 14 residues long. Germline V gene data show CDR1 as MNHNS and CDR2 as SASEGT. The DNA of the CDR3 is TGTGCCAGCAGTGTCTTTTCCAGCAGCTATGGCTACACCTTC. Residues: CASSVFSSSYGYTF.

The genes are TRBV2 and TRBJ2-7; 7 bases map to TRBD1. Trimming took 3 bases from V and 3 from J; bases not matched to a gene: 11. The CDR3 totals 16 residues. Germline CDR1 reads SNHLY; CDR2 reads FYNNEI. DNA for the CDR3: TGTGCCAGCAGTGAGGGACAGTCTCCTATATTCTACGAGCAGTACTTC. Its protein is CASSEGQSPIFYEQYF.

V and J are TRBV21-1 and TRBJ1-1; the table gives TRBD1 as D, unverified against the DNA. TRBV21-1 is flagged as a pseudogene. The length of the CDR3 is 13 residues. For the CDR3, the DNA is TGTGCCAGCAGCAAAGACAGGGATCCTGAAGCTTTCTTT. Translation gives CASSKDRDPEAFF.

V gene TRBV5-1 combines with J gene TRBJ2-1, with TRBD2 identical over 7 bases. The germline V gene has CDR1 SGHRS and CDR2 YFSETQ. J was trimmed by 6 bases and V by 9 bases; bases with no gene match: 6. The CDR3 spans 12 residues. As DNA, the CDR3 is TGCGCCACCGGGGAGGGGATCAATGAGCAGTTCTTC. Its protein product is CATGEGINEQFF.

This clonotype was counted only a few times. The chain links TRBV5-1 to TRBJ2-7; perhaps TRBD1 as D (6 bases). Germline values: CDR1 SGHRS, CDR2 YFSETQ. Between the trimmed V and J ends, which lost 0 bases and 7 bases, there was a span of 14 bases. The CDR3 length is 14 residues. The CDR3 sequence: CASSLAKIQGEQYF. CDR3 in DNA: TGCGCCAGCAGCTTGGCGAAGATCCAGGGGGAGCAGTACTTC.

A few counts support this clonotype. This sequence joins TRBV15 and TRBJ2-1, with 7 bases matching TRBD2. The CDR3 length is 17 residues. Germline CDR1 reads LNHNV; CDR2 reads YYDKDF (reference sequence). V trimming: 0 bases; J trimming: 7 bases; junction bases outside the gene matches: 12. The CDR3 region is CATSRDFRTSVGNEQFF. The CDR3 DNA reads TGTGCCACCAGCAGAGATTTCCGGACTAGTGTGGGTAATGAGCAGTTCTTC.

Here the CDR3 reads CATSRGGLGELFF. The CDR3 DNA reads as TGTGCCACCAGCAGAGGGGGACTCGGGGAGCTGTTTTTT. This chain connects TRBV15 to TRBJ2-2; the D gene is possibly TRBD2 (6 bases). Looked up from germline, CDR1 is LNHNV and CDR2 is YYDKDF (reference sequence). V dropped 1 base and J dropped 7 bases, with 7 bases sitting between them. This CDR3 is built from 13 residues.

The chain couples TRBV9 to TRBJ2-2, with D possibly being TRBD1 or TRBD2 (5 bases each). The V gene's germline CDR1 is SGDLS and CDR2 YYNGEE. CDR3 length: 15 residues. The V and J ends lost 4 bases and 6 bases respectively, with 16 bases between them. CDR3 amino acids: CASSPPSGRSGELFF. In DNA form, the CDR3 reads TGTGCCAGCAGCCCCCCCTCGGGGCGGTCCGGGGAGCTGTTTTTT.

This clonotype was observed a handful of times. V gene TRBV11-2 combines with J gene TRBJ2-3; TRBD2 agrees at 7 bases. Germline values: CDR1 SGHAT, CDR2 FQNNGV. V was pared by 5 bases and J by 2 bases, with 7 bases of the junction left unmatched. This CDR3 is built from 15 residues. CDR3 bases: TGTGCCAGCAGCCCGGGGGGTAGGGCCACAGATACGCAGTATTTT. Residues: CASSPGGRATDTQYF. Full variable domain (outside the CDR3, taken from reference TRBV11-2 and TRBJ2-3): EAGVAQSPRYKIIEKRQSVAFWCNPISGHATLYWYQQILGQGPKLLIQFQNNGVVDDSQLPKDRFSAERLKGVDSTLKIQPAKLEDSAVYLCASSPGGRATDTQYFGPGTRLTVL.

V usage is TRBV11-1 and J usage is TRBJ2-1; 9 bases are shared with TRBD1. Per germline, CDR1 SGHAT and CDR2 FQDESV (reference sequence). The CDR3 length is 19 residues. V shed 1 base, J shed 3 bases, and the junction held 13 bases outside the gene matches. The chain's CDR3 is CASSLVPIQPGQGYNEQFF. Here the CDR3 DNA reads TGTGCCAGCAGCTTAGTCCCAATACAACCGGGACAGGGCTACAATGAGCAGTTCTTC.

The V call is TRBV4-1, the J call TRBJ2-1, with TRBD2 matching 10 bases. V trimming: 0 bases; J trimming: 14 bases; junction bases outside the gene matches: 13. The CDR3 loop spans 16 amino acids. Germline CDR1 MGHRA, CDR2 YSYEKL. The chain's CDR3 is CASSQDRLAGELGEFF. The CDR3 nucleotides are TGCGCCAGCAGCCAAGATAGGCTAGCGGGGGAACTAGGGGAGTTCTTC.

DNA of the CDR3: TGTGCCAGTAGTATAAGCGGAACGAGCGAGCAGTACTTC. Protein sequence: CASSISGTSEQYF. The chain has TRBV19 and TRBJ2-7, with D tentatively TRBD2 (5 bases). Trimming removed 2 bases from V and 6 bases from J, with 11 bases in between. Germline loops: CDR1 LNHDA, CDR2 SQIVND (reference sequence). This CDR3 has 13 residues. The full variable domain, in which reference TRBV19 and TRBJ2-7 provide the parts outside the CDR3, is DGGITQSPKYLFRKEGQNVTLSCEQNLNHDAMYWYRQDPGQGLRLIYYSQIVNDFQKGDIAEGYSVSREKKESFPLTVTSAQKNPTAFYLCASSISGTSEQYFGPGTRLTVT.

The chain couples TRBV11-2 to TRBJ2-5, with a weak D call TRBD2 (5 bases). Trimming took off 1 base at V and 1 base at J, with 10 bases between the two ends. There are 15 residues in the CDR3. In germline, CDR1 is SGHAT, CDR2 FQNNGV. The CDR3 spells CASSLGYGVQETQYF. The CDR3 DNA reads as TGTGCCAGCAGCTTAGGTTACGGGGTCCAAGAGACCCAGTACTTC.

This chain joins TRBV2 and TRBJ2-7; D not resolved. CDR3 length: 13 amino acids. V was shortened by 5 bases and J by 3 bases, with 11 bases between the two germline ends. Germline V gives CDR1 SNHLY, CDR2 FYNNEI. CDR3 region: CASSKSRSYEQYF. The CDR3 DNA sequence: TGTGCCAGCAGTAAGAGCAGGAGCTACGAGCAGTACTTC.

This clonotype was seen a handful of times. This rearrangement joins TRBV5-1 to TRBJ2-3, with 8 bases fitting TRBD2. The CDR3 has 16 residues. CDR1 and CDR2 (germline): SGHRS, YFSETQ. The V and J ends lost 4 bases and 2 bases, in that order; junction bases with no gene match: 9. The DNA of the CDR3 is TGCGCCAGCAGCCTACCCGGGACTAGAGTCACAGATACGCAGTATTTT. Its translation: CASSLPGTRVTDTQYF.

The rearrangement links TRBV4-1 to TRBJ2-7; perhaps TRBD1 as D (5 bases). CDR1 MGHRA and CDR2 YSYEKL come from the germline V gene. V was clipped by 0 bases and J by 2 bases, with 11 bases between them. This CDR3 comprises 15 residues. CDR3 bases: TGCGCCAGCAGCCAAGATAGGGGATCCCCCTACGAGCAGTACTTC. Protein sequence: CASSQDRGSPYEQYF.

Ten or more counts support this clonotype. The CDR3 nucleotides read TGTGCCAGCAGCTCAGGGGGCCCAGAGACCCAGTACTTC. Residues: CASSSGGPETQYF. The chain links TRBV12-3 or TRBV12-4 to TRBJ2-5, with 8 bases that match TRBD1. V lost 6 bases and J lost 4; bases outside the gene matches: 4. CDR3 length: 13 amino acids.

Only a few counts were recorded for this clonotype. The chain employs TRBV30 and TRBJ1-1; D call uncertain. Trimming took off 1 base at V and 0 bases at J, with 12 bases between the two ends. The CDR3 covers 15 residues. Germline assignment: CDR1 GTSNPN and CDR2 SVGIG (reference sequence). CDR3 sequence reads: CAWSADFNLNTEAFF. The CDR3 nucleotides read TGTGCCTGGAGTGCCGATTTTAACCTGAACACTGAAGCTTTCTTT.

This clonotype was detected only a few times. The gene calls are TRBV2 and TRBJ1-1; no clear D. Trimming took off 6 bases at V and 7 bases at J, with 21 bases between the two ends. The CDR3 sequence is 15 residues long. Germline lookup yields CDR1 SNHLY and CDR2 FYNNEI. This CDR3 reads CASSDRTPGRGEAFF. Here the CDR3 DNA reads TGTGCCAGCAGCGATAGGACCCCCGGGCGGGGTGAAGCTTTCTTT.

The V gene is TRBV18, the J gene TRBJ1-3; D unclear. The germline V gene encodes CDR1 KGHSH and CDR2 LQKENI. Trimming shortened V by 3 bases and J by 4 bases, and 10 bases separated the two germline ends. This CDR3 has 14 amino acids. The CDR3 loop is CASSPRNEGNTIYF. The CDR3 bases are TGTGCCAGCTCACCGAGGAACGAAGGAAACACCATATATTTT.

The J gene is TRBJ2-7, the V gene TRBV12-3 or TRBV12-4, with TRBD2 identical over 9 bases. The CDR3 loop spans 15 amino acids. V lost 5 bases, J lost 3 bases, and 8 bases stayed unmatched. CDR3 region: CASSPTSGGNYEQYF. The CDR3 coding sequence is TGTGCCAGCAGTCCCACCAGCGGGGGGAACTACGAGCAGTACTTC.

Here the CDR3 DNA reads TGTGCCAGCAGCCGTAGCGGGGGCGGGGTTTCGGAGAACAATGAGCAGTTCTTC. Translating it yields CASSRSGGGVSENNEQFF. V and J are TRBV4-2 and TRBJ2-1; 9 nucleotides match TRBD2. Germline V gene sequence: CDR1 LGHNA, CDR2 YNFKEQ. CDR3 length equals 18 residues. Unmatched junction bases numbered 15, after V lost 4 bases and J lost 5 bases.

The chain combines TRBV7-8 with TRBJ2-7, with D hard to call. V dropped 2 bases and J dropped 4 bases, with 12 bases sitting between them. The germline V gene encodes CDR1 SGHVS and CDR2 FQNEAQ. CDR3 length equals 14 residues. The CDR3 loop reads CASSLKGSRYEQYF. Here the CDR3 DNA reads TGTGCCAGCAGCTTAAAGGGATCGAGATACGAGCAGTACTTC.